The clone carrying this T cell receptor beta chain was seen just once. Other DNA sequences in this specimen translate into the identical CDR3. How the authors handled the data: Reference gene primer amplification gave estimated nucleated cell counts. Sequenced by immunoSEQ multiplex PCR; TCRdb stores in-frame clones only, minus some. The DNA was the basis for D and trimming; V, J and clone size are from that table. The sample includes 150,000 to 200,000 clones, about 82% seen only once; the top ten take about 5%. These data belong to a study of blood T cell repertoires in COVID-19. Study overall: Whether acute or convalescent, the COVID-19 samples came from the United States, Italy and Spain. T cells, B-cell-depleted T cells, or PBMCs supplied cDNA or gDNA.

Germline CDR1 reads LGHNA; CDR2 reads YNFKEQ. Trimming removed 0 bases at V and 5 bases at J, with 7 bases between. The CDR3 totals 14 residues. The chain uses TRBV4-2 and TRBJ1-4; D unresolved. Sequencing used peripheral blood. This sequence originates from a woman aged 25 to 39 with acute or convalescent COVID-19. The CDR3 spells CASSQDGRNEKLFF. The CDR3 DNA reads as TGTGCCAGCAGCCAAGATGGCCGAAATGAAAAACTGTTTTTT.